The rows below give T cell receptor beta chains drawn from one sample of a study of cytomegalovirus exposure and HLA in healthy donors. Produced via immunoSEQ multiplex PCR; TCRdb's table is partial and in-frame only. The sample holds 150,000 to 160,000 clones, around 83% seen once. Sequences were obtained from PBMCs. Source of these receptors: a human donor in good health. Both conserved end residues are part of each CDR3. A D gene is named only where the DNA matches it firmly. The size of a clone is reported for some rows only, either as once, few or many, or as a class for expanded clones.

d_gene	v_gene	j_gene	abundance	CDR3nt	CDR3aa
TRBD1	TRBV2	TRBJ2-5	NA	TGTGCCAGCAGTGGAAGCAGGGGGATAGAGACCCAGTACTTC	CASSGSRGIETQYF
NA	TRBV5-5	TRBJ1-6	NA	TGTGCCAGCAGCGGTGGGGGGTGGAGGACCTATAATTCACCCCTCCACTTT	CASSGGGWRTYNSPLHF
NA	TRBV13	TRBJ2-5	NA	TGTGCCAGCAGCAACCGGGACCAAGAGACCCAGTACTTC	CASSNRDQETQYF
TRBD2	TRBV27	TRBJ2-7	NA	TGTGCCAGCAGGCCCAGCGGGAGTCTCGACGAGCAGTACTTC	CASRPSGSLDEQYF
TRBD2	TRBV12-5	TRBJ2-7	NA	TGTGCTAGTGGTTTCCCAGCGGGGAGGACCTACGAGCAGTACTTC	CASGFPAGRTYEQYF
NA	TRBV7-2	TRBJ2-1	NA	TGTGCCAGCAGCTTAGATCGGAGCTCCTACAATGAGCAGTTCTTC	CASSLDRSSYNEQFF
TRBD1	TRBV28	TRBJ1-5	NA	TGTGCCAGCAGGATACAGGGGCGGCCCCAGCATTTT	CASRIQGRPQHF
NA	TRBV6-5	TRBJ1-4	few	TGTGCCAGCAGTTTTAGCCGGGAAAAACTGTTTTTT	CASSFSREKLFF
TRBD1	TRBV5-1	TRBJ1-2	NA	TGCGCCAGCAGCTTGGGGTGGGACAGCACCTATGGCTACACCTTC	CASSLGWDSTYGYTF
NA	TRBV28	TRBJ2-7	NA	TGTGCCAGCAGTTTAGACCAGCCCGGGATCTCCCCCTACGAGCAGTACTTC	CASSLDQPGISPYEQYF
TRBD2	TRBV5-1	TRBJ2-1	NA	TGCGCCAGCAGCTCCGGGACTAGCGGGGGGAGGAATGAGCAGTTCTTC	CASSSGTSGGRNEQFF
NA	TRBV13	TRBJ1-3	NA	TGTGCCAGCAGCTTGGACAGTGGAAACACCATATATTTT	CASSLDSGNTIYF
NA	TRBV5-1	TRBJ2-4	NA	TGCGCCAGCAGCCCGGGCCCAGGGATATCCAAAAACATTCAGTACTTC	CASSPGPGISKNIQYF
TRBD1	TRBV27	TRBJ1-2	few	TGTGCCAGCAGTTCCCCGGGACAGGTACACGGCTACACCTTC	CASSSPGQVHGYTF
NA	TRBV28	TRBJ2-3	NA	TGTGCCAGCAGTTCCCCACAGGGAGAGGGCACAGATACGCAGTATTTT	CASSSPQGEGTDTQYF
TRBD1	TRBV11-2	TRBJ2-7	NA	TGTGCCAGCAGCTTTAGTGGGGACAGGGCTGACGAGCAGTACTTC	CASSFSGDRADEQYF
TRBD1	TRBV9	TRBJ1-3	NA	TGTGCCAGCAGCGTGACAGGGGGAAACACCATATATTTT	CASSVTGGNTIYF
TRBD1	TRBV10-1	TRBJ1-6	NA	TGCGCCAGGGGACAGGATAATTCACCCCTCCACTTT	CARGQDNSPLHF